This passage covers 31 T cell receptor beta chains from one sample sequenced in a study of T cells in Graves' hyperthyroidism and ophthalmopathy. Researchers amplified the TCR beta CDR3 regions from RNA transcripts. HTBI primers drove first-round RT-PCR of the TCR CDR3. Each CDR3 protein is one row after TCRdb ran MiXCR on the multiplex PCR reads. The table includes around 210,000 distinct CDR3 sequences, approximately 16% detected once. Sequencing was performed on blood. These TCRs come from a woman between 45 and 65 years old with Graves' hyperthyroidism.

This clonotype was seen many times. The CDR3 here is CATSELDRGGYTF. CDR3 nucleotide sequence: TGTGCCACCAGTGAACTTGACAGGGGCGGCTACACCTTC. This chain uses TRBV24-1 with TRBJ1-2; 8 positions agree with TRBD1. V shed 4 bases, J shed 8 bases, and the junction held 5 bases outside the gene matches. The CDR3 consists of 13 residues. CDR1 is KGHDR and CDR2 is SFDVKD in the germline V gene.

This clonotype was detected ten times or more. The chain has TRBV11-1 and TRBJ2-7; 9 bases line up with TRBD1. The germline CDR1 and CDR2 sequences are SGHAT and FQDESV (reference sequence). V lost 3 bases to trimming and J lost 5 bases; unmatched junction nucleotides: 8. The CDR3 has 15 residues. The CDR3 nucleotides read TGTGCCAGCAGCTTTGGGACAGGGAGGGTCGACGAGCAGTACTTC. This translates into CASSFGTGRVDEQYF.

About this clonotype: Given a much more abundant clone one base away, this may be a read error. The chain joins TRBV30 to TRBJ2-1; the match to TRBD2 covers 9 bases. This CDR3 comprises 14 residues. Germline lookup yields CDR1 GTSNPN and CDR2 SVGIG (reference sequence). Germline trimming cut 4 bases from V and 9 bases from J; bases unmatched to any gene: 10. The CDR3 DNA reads TGTGCCTGGAACCTTAGCGGGAGACTCAGTGAGCAGTTCTTC. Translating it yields CAWNLSGRLSEQFF.

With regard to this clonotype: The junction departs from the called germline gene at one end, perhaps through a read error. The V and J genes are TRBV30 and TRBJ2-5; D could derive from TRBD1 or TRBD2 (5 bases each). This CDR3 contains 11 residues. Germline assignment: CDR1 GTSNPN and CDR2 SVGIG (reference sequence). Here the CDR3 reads CAWSQGAPCHF. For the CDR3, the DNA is TGTGCCTGGAGTCAGGGAGCCCCTTGTCACTTC.

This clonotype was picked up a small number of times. The CDR3 is CASSPPTAVGEKLFF. The CDR3 coding sequence is TGTGCCAGCTCACCTCCGACAGCCGTGGGGGAAAAACTGTTTTTT. This chain links TRBV18 with TRBJ1-4, with D possibly matching TRBD1 (5 bases). CDR1 is KGHSH and CDR2 is LQKENI in the germline V gene. The V gene lost 3 bases and the J gene lost 8 bases, with 16 bases spanning the gap. CDR3 length: 15 amino acids.

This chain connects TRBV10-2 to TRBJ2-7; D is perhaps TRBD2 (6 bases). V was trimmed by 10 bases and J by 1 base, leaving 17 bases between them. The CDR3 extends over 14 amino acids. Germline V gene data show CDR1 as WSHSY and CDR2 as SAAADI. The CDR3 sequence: CATLSGHNSYEQYF. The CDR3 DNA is TGCGCCACCCTAAGCGGGCATAATTCCTACGAGCAGTACTTC.

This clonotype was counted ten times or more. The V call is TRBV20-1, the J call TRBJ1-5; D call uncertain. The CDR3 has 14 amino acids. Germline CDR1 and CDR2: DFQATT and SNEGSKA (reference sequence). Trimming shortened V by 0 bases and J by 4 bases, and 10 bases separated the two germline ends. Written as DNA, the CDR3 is TGCAGTGCTAGAGATGTAGGGAATAATCAGCCCCAGCATTTT. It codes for CSARDVGNNQPQHF.

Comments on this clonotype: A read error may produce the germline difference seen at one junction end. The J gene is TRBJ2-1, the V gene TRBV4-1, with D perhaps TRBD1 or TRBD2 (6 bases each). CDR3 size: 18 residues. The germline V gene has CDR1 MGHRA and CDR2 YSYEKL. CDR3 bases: TGTGCCAGCAGCCAAGGGCCAACGGGGGCGAGCTCCTACAATGAGCAGTTCTTC. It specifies CASSQGPTGASSYNEQFF.

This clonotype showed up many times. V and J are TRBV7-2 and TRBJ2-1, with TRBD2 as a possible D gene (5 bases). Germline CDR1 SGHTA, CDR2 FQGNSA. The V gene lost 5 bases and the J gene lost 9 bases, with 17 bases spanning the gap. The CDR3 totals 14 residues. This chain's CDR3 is CASSQGHSVGEQFF. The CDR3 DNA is TGTGCCAGCAGCCAAGGGCATAGCGTAGGTGAGCAGTTCTTC.

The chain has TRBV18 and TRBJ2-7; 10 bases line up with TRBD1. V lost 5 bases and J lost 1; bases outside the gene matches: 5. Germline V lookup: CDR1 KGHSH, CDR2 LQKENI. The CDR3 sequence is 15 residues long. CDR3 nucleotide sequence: TGTGCCAGCTCAGATCCGGGACAGGGGTCCTACGAGCAGTACTTC. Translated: CASSDPGQGSYEQYF. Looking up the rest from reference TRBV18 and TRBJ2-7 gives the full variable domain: NAGVMQNPRHLVRRRGQEARLRCSPMKGHSHVYWYRQLPEEGLKFMVYLQKENIIDESGMPKERFSAEFPKEGPSILRIQQVVRGDSAAYFCASSDPGQGSYEQYFGPGTRLTVT.

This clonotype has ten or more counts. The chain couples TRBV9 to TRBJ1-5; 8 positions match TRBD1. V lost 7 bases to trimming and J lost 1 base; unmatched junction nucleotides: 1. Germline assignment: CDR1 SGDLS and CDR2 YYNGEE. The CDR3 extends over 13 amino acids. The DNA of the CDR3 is TGTGCCAGCGGGGACAGGAGCAATCAGCCCCAGCATTTT. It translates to CASGDRSNQPQHF.

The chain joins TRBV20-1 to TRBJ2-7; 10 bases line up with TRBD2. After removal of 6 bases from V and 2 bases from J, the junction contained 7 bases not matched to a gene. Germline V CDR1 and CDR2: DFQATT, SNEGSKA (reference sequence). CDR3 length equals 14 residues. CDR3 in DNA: TGCAGTGCCAACCCGGGACTAGCGACCTACGAGCAGTACTTC. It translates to CSANPGLATYEQYF.

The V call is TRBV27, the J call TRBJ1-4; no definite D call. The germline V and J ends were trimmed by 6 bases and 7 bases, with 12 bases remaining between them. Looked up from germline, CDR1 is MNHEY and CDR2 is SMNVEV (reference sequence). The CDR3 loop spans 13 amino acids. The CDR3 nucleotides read TGTGCCAGCAGCCAGGCCAGACTTGAAAAACTGTTTTTT. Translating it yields CASSQARLEKLFF.

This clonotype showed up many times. The CDR3 region is CASSERGGSPYNEQFF. As DNA, the CDR3 is TGTGCCAGCAGTGAGAGGGGAGGGAGTCCCTACAATGAGCAGTTCTTC. The chain uses TRBV6-1 and TRBJ2-1; 7 bases are a match to TRBD2. This CDR3 has 16 residues. Germline V lookup: CDR1 MNHNS, CDR2 SASEGT. After removal of 3 bases from V and 2 bases from J, the junction contained 7 bases not matched to a gene.

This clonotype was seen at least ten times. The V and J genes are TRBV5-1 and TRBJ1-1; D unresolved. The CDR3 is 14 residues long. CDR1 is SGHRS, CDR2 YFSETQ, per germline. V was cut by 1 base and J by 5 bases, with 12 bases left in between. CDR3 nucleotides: TGCGCCAGCAGCTTGAAGGGCGGGGAGACTGAAGCTTTCTTT. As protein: CASSLKGGETEAFF. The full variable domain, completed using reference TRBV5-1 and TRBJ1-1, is KAGVTQTPRYLIKTRGQQVTLSCSPISGHRSVSWYQQTPGQGLQFLFEYFSETQRNKGNFPGRFSGRQFSNSRSEMNVSTLELGDSALYLCASSLKGGETEAFFGQGTRLTVV.

CDR3 nucleotide sequence: TGTGCCAGCAGCCACCAGACTAGCGGGAGGAGTCCCTACAATGAGCAGTTCTTC. This translates into CASSHQTSGRSPYNEQFF. The chain carries TRBV7-2 and TRBJ2-1; 13 nucleotides line up with TRBD2. Germline V gene lookup returns CDR1 SGHTA and CDR2 FQGNSA. This CDR3 has 18 residues. Trimming at V came to 5 bases and at J to 2 bases, leaving 9 bases not matched to a gene.

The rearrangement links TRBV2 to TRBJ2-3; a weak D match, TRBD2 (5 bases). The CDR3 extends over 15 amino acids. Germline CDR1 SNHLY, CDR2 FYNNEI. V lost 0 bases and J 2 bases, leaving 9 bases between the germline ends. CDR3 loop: CASSEAGAITDTQYF. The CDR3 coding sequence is TGTGCCAGCAGTGAAGCGGGAGCAATCACAGATACGCAGTATTTT.

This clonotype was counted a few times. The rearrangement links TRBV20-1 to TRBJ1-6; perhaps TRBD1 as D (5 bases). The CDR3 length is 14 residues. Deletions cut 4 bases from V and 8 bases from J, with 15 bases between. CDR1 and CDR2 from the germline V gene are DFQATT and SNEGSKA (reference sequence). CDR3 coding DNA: TGCAGTGCTAAGACCGACAGATTGCATTCACCCCTCCACTTT. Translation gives CSAKTDRLHSPLHF.

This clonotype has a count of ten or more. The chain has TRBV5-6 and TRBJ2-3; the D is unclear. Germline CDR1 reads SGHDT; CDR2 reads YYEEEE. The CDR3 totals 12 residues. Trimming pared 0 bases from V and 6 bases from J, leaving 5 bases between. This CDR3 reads CASSLAPDTQYF. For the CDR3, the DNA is TGTGCCAGCAGCTTGGCCCCCGATACGCAGTATTTT.

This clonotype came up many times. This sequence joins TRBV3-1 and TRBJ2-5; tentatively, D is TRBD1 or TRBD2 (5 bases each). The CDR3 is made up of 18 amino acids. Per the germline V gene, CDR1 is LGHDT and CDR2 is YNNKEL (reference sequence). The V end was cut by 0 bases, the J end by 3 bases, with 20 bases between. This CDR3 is CASSQDRASNWGKETQYF. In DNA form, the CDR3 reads TGTGCCAGCAGCCAAGATAGGGCTAGCAACTGGGGGAAAGAGACCCAGTACTTC.

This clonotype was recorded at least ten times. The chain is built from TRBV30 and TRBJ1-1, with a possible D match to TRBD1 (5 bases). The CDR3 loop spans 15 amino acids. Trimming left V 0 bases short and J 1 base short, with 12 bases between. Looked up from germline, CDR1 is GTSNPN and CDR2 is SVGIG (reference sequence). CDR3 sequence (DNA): TGTGCCTGGAGTGTACTAGGGGTTTCGAACACTGAAGCTTTCTTT. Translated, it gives CAWSVLGVSNTEAFF.

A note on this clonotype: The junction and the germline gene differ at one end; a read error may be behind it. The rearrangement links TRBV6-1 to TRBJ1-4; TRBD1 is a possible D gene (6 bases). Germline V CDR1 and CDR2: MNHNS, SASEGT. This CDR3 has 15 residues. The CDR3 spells CASSISMGANEKLFF. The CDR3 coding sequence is TGTGCCAGCAGTATTTCCATGGGGGCTAACGAAAAACTGTTTTTT.

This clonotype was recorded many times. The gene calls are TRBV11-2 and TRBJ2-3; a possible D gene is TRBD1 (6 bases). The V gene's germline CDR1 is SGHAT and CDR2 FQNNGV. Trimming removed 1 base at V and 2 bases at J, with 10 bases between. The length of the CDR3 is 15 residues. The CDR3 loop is CASSLAGDHTDTQYF. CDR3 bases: TGTGCCAGCAGCTTAGCAGGGGACCACACAGATACGCAGTATTTT.

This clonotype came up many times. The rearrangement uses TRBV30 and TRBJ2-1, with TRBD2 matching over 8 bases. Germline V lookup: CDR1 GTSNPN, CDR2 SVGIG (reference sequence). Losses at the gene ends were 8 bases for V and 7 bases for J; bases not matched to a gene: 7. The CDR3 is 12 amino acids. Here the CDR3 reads CAATLAGNEQFF. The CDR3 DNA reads TGTGCCGCTACCTTAGCGGGAAATGAGCAGTTCTTC.

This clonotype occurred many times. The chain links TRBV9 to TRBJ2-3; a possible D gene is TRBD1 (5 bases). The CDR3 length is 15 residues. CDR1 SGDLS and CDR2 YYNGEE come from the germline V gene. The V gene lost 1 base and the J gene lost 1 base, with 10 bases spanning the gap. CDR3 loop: CASSVQQGRTDTQYF. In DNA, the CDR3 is TGTGCCAGCAGCGTACAGCAGGGCCGCACAGATACGCAGTATTTT.

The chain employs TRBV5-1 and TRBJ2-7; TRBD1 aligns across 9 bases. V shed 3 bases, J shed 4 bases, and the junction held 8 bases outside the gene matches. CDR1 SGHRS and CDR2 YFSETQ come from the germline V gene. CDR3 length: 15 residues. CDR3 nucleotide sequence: TGCGCCAGCAGCTCACCGGACAGGGGTTATTACGAGCAGTACTTC. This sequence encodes CASSSPDRGYYEQYF.

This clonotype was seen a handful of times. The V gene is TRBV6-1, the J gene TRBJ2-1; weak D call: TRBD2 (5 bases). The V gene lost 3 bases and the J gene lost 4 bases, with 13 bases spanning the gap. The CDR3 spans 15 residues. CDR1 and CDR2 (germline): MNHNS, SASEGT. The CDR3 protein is CASSDSASSYNEQFF. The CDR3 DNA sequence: TGTGCCAGCAGTGACTCGGCTAGCTCGTACAATGAGCAGTTCTTC.

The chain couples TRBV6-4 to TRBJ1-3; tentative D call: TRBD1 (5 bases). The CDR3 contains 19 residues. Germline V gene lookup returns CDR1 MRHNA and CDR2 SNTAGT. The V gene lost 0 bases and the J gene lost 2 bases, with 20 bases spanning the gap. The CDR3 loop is CASSDSRLRSWGPGNTIYF. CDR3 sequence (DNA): TGTGCCAGCAGTGACTCGCGGTTGAGGTCCTGGGGACCTGGAAACACCATATATTTT.

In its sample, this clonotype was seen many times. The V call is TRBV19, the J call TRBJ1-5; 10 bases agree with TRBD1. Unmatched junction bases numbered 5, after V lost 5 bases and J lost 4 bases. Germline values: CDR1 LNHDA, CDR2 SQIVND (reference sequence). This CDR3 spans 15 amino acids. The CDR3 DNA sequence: TGTGCCAGTAGTTTAAAGGGACAGGGGAATCAGCCCCAGCATTTT. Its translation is CASSLKGQGNQPQHF.

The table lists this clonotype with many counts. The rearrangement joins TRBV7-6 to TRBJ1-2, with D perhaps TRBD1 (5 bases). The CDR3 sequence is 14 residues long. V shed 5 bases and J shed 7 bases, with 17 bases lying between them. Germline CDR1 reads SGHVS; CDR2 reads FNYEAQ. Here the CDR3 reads CASSPPGLGRGYTF. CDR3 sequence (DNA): TGTGCCAGCAGCCCACCGGGCCTGGGACGTGGCTACACCTTC.

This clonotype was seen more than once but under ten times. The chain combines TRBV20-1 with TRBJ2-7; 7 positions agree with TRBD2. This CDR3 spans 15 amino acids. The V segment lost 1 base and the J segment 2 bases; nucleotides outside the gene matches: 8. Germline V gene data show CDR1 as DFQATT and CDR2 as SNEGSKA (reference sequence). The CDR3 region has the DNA TGCAGTGCTAGAGGGGAGGAGCGGGAAACCTACGAGCAGTACTTC. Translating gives CSARGEERETYEQYF.